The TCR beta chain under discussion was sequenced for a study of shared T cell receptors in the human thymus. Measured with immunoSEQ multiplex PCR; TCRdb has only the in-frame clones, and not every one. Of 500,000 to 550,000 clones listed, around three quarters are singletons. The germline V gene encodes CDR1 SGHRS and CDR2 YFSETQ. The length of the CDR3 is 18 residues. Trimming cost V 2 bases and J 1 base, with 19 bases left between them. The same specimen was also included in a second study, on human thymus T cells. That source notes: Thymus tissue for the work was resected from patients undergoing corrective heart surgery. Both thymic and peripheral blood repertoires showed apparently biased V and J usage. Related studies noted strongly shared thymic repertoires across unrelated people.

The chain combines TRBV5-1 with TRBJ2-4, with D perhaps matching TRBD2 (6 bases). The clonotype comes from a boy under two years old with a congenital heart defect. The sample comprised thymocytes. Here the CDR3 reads CASSLAGKTPFAKNIQYF. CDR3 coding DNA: TGCGCCAGCAGCTTAGCGGGCAAAACCCCCTTTGCCAAAAACATTCAGTACTTC.